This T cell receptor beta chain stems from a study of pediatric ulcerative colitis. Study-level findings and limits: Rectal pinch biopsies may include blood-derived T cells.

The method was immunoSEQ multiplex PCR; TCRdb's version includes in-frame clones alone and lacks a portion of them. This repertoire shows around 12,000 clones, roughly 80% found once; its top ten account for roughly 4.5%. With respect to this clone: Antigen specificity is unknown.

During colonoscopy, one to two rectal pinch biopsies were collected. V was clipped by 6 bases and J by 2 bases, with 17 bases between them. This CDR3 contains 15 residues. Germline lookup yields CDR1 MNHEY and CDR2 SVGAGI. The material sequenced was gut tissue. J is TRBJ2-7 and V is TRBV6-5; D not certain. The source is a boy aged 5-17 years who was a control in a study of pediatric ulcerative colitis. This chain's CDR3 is CASSDPGVGTYEQYF. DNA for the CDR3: TGTGCCAGCAGCGACCCCGGAGTGGGAACCTACGAGCAGTACTTC.